The 27 T cell receptor beta chains in this list originate from one sample, sequenced in a study of technical replicates of blood from a few donors. Measured with immunoSEQ multiplex PCR; TCRdb has only the in-frame clones, and not every one. The sample records tens of thousands of clones, roughly 92% being singletons. The specimen sequenced was T cells isolated from PBMCs. These receptor sequences come from a human donor in good health.

The chain has TRBV21-1 and TRBJ1-3; no check of the table's D call, TRBD1, against the DNA was made. TRBV21-1 is recorded as a pseudogene. This CDR3 has 15 amino acids. This chain's CDR3 is CAATGAVSSGNTIYF. In DNA form, the CDR3 reads TGTGCCGCCACAGGGGCCGTAAGCTCTGGAAACACCATATATTTT.

The CDR3 reads CAISESTGNQPQHF. Here the CDR3 DNA reads TGTGCCATCAGTGAGTCGACAGGCAATCAGCCCCAGCATTTT. This chain links TRBV10-3 with TRBJ1-5; a weak D match, TRBD1 (5 bases). Germline V lookup: CDR1 ENHRY, CDR2 SYGVKD. The germline V and J ends were trimmed by 0 bases and 2 bases, with 5 bases remaining between them. CDR3 length equals 14 residues.

This chain connects TRBV5-8 to TRBJ1-1; no firm D call. The CDR3 extends over 16 amino acids. CDR1 and CDR2 (germline): SGHTS, YDEGEE. Trimming pared 3 bases from V and 0 bases from J, leaving 15 bases between. The CDR3 loop is CASSSPTRLLNTEAFF. The CDR3 bases are TGTGCCAGCAGCTCACCAACCAGGCTCCTGAACACTGAAGCTTTCTTT.

In DNA, the CDR3 is TGTGCCAGTAGTTCAAGCGGGGGGATTTTTAATGAGCAGTTCTTC. Amino acid sequence: CASSSSGGIFNEQFF. This chain joins TRBV19 and TRBJ2-1, with 9 bases that match TRBD2. The V and J ends lost 5 bases and 7 bases, in that order; junction bases with no gene match: 9. Germline CDR1 and CDR2: LNHDA and SQIVND (reference sequence). The CDR3 sequence is 15 residues long.

The J gene is TRBJ1-1, the V gene TRBV30; D remains ambiguous. Germline CDR1 reads GTSNPN; CDR2 reads SVGIG (reference sequence). The V end was cut by 0 bases, the J end by 1 base, with 6 bases between. The CDR3 length is 13 residues. The CDR3 bases are TGTGCCTGGAGTGTCTGGGCGAACACTGAAGCTTTCTTT. Amino acids: CAWSVWANTEAFF. Complete variable domain (other parts from reference TRBV30 and TRBJ1-1): SQTIHQWPATLVQPVGSPLSLECTVEGTSNPNLYWYRQAAGRGLQLLFYSVGIGQISSEVPQNLSASRPQDRQFILSSKKLLLSDSGFYLCAWSVWANTEAFFGQGTRLTVV.

The V gene is TRBV5-8, the J gene TRBJ2-2; perhaps TRBD2 as D (5 bases). The germline CDR1 and CDR2 sequences are SGHTS and YDEGEE. The germline V and J ends were trimmed by 7 bases and 6 bases, with 10 bases remaining between them. The CDR3 runs to 12 residues. CDR3 residues: CASRGEAGELFF. CDR3 DNA sequence: TGTGCCAGCCGGGGAGAGGCCGGGGAGCTGTTTTTT.

V gene TRBV6-5 combines with J gene TRBJ2-7; 7 bases map to TRBD1. The CDR3 is 14 residues long. Germline V CDR1 and CDR2: MNHEY, SVGAGI. Unmatched junction bases numbered 5, after V lost 5 bases and J lost 1 base. This CDR3 is CASSTWTGSYEQYF. DNA of the CDR3: TGTGCCAGCAGTACCTGGACAGGTTCCTACGAGCAGTACTTC.

The V call is TRBV6-5, the J call TRBJ2-7; possibly TRBD1 for D (5 bases). Germline-derived CDR1 and CDR2 are MNHEY and SVGAGI. The CDR3 length is 13 residues. Trimming pared 2 bases from V and 3 bases from J, leaving 8 bases between. CDR3 loop: CASSYRQGYEQYF. The CDR3 nucleotides read TGTGCCAGCAGTTACCGGCAGGGCTACGAGCAGTACTTC.

The chain is built from TRBV4-1 and TRBJ2-3; D is possibly TRBD2 (6 bases). Trimming removed 4 bases at V and 3 bases at J, with 14 bases between. CDR1 and CDR2 (germline): MGHRA, YSYEKL. The CDR3 is made up of 15 amino acids. CDR3 residues: CASSPARAGTDTQYF. The CDR3 nucleotides read TGCGCCAGCAGCCCGGCGAGGGCGGGAACAGATACGCAGTATTTT.

This sequence joins TRBV6-6 and TRBJ2-7; TRBD2 agrees at 8 bases. With V trimmed by 6 bases and J by 2 bases, 9 bases remained unmatched. CDR3 length: 15 amino acids. Germline V lookup: CDR1 MNHNY, CDR2 SVGAGI (reference sequence). The CDR3 DNA reads TGTGCCAGCAGCCCGAGCGGGAGAGGTACCTACGAGCAGTACTTC. This codes for CASSPSGRGTYEQYF.

V gene TRBV27 combines with J gene TRBJ2-7; TRBD1 matches 12 bases. CDR1 and CDR2 (germline): MNHEY, SMNVEV (reference sequence). The CDR3 is made up of 16 amino acids. Trimming at V came to 6 bases and at J to 3 bases, leaving 9 bases not matched to a gene. The DNA of the CDR3 is TGTGCCAGCAGGTGGACCGGGACAGGGGGCCACTACGAGCAGTACTTC. Encoded protein: CASRWTGTGGHYEQYF.

The CDR3 DNA sequence: TGCAGACAAAGCTCCTACAATGAGCAGTTCTTC. Protein product: CRQSSYNEQFF. The gene calls are TRBV20-1 and TRBJ2-1; D unclear. The CDR3 has 11 residues. Germline V gene data show CDR1 as DFQATT and CDR2 as SNEGSKA (reference sequence).

This clone occurred a few times. The chain combines TRBV29-1 with TRBJ2-6, with 7 bases that match TRBD1. The V gene end was trimmed by 4 bases and the J gene end by 0 bases; junction bases not matched to a gene: 9. Germline CDR1 and CDR2: SQVTM and ANQGSEA. The CDR3 runs 17 residues. CDR3 protein: CSVGAGGSFSGANVLTF. The DNA of the CDR3 is TGCAGCGTTGGGGCAGGGGGTTCCTTCTCTGGGGCCAACGTCCTGACTTTC.

The chain employs TRBV11-3 and TRBJ1-1; possible D gene TRBD1, 6 bases. CDR1 and CDR2 (germline): SGHNT, YENEEA. The CDR3 has 14 amino acids. V lost 2 bases and J lost 2, with 9 bases in between. CDR3 loop: CASSLLQGNTEAFF. Written as DNA, the CDR3 is TGTGCCAGCAGCTTATTACAGGGAAACACTGAAGCTTTCTTT.

The J gene is TRBJ2-3, the V gene TRBV7-2; no reliable D call. The germline V and J ends were trimmed by 6 bases and 6 bases, with 10 bases remaining between them. The CDR3 has 12 amino acids. Germline V CDR1 and CDR2: SGHTA, FQGNSA. CDR3 sequence (DNA): TGTGCCAGCAGGGTAACGGTGGATACGCAGTATTTT. Encoded protein: CASRVTVDTQYF.

The chain recombines TRBV19 with TRBJ1-2; D is ambiguous. The CDR3 length is 14 residues. Trimming took off 3 bases at V and 3 bases at J, with 11 bases between the two ends. Germline CDR1 LNHDA, CDR2 SQIVND (reference sequence). The CDR3 loop is CASSIGITDYGYTF. Here the CDR3 DNA reads TGTGCCAGTAGTATCGGGATAACTGACTATGGCTACACCTTC.

The chain employs TRBV5-8 and TRBJ1-5, with D unclear. CDR1 is SGHTS and CDR2 is YDEGEE in the germline V gene. There are 13 residues in the CDR3. V was pared by 1 base and J by 4 bases, with 6 bases between. The CDR3 spells CASSLFSNQPQHF. In nucleotides, the CDR3 is TGTGCCAGCAGCTTGTTTTCAAATCAGCCCCAGCATTTT.

This sequence joins TRBV7-7 and TRBJ2-2; D perhaps matches TRBD1 (6 bases). The CDR3 has 14 amino acids. V lost 10 bases, J lost 3 bases, and 15 bases lay in between. Germline V gene sequence: CDR1 SSHAT, CDR2 FNYEAQ (reference sequence). The CDR3 here is CATRGKGDTGELFF. CDR3 DNA sequence: TGTGCCACAAGAGGGAAGGGGGACACCGGGGAGCTGTTTTTT.

The genes are TRBV9 and TRBJ1-5, with 7 bases fitting TRBD1. Per germline, CDR1 SGDLS and CDR2 YYNGEE. The trim removed 4 bases at V and 3 bases at J, leaving 7 bases unmatched. CDR3 length equals 15 residues. The CDR3 DNA follows: TGTGCCAGCAGCCCATCGGGACAGCTCAATCAGCCCCAGCATTTT. This translates into CASSPSGQLNQPQHF.

A few counts support this clone. The chain couples TRBV7-8 to TRBJ2-7; TRBD1 aligns across 7 bases. The CDR3 contains 15 residues. The V gene end was trimmed by 5 bases and the J gene end by 1 base; junction bases not matched to a gene: 8. The V gene's germline CDR1 is SGHVS and CDR2 FQNEAQ. CDR3 bases: TGTGCCAGCAGCGTTCACAGGGGCCCTTCCTACGAGCAGTACTTC. Its protein is CASSVHRGPSYEQYF.

The rearrangement uses TRBV2 and TRBJ2-7; D might be TRBD1 (6 bases). This CDR3 region has 12 residues. Germline-derived CDR1 and CDR2 are SNHLY and FYNNEI. Trimming shortened V by 9 bases and J by 3 bases, and 12 bases separated the two germline ends. CDR3 bases: TGTGCCAGTGGACAGTTATTCTACGAGCAGTACTTC. Translating it yields CASGQLFYEQYF.

The V and J genes are TRBV5-1 and TRBJ2-3, with 8 bases lining up with TRBD1. This CDR3 spans 15 amino acids. J was trimmed by 2 bases and V by 4 bases; bases with no gene match: 6. Germline V gene data show CDR1 as SGHRS and CDR2 as YFSETQ. This CDR3 reads CASSPWTGHTDTQYF. The CDR3 region has the DNA TGCGCCAGCAGCCCCTGGACAGGGCACACAGATACGCAGTATTTT.

V usage is TRBV19 and J usage is TRBJ2-7, with TRBD1 matching over 7 bases. Per germline, CDR1 LNHDA and CDR2 SQIVND (reference sequence). The CDR3 sequence is 13 residues long. With 6 bases clipped from V and 6 bases from J, the junction kept 8 bases outside the gene matches. The CDR3 bases are TGTGCCAGTAGGGCCATTTCAGGGGGCGAGCAGTACTTC. Protein: CASRAISGGEQYF.

CDR3 amino acids: CASSNRHKAGSSYNEQFF. In DNA, the CDR3 is TGTGCCAGCAGCAATAGGCACAAAGCGGGATCCTCCTACAATGAGCAGTTCTTC. The chain couples TRBV7-4 to TRBJ2-1, with 7 nucleotides matching TRBD2. Germline trimming cut 5 bases from V and 0 bases from J; bases unmatched to any gene: 13. This CDR3 is built from 18 residues. Germline CDR1 and CDR2: SGHVT and SQSDAQ. Using reference TRBV7-4 and TRBJ2-1 for the parts outside the CDR3, the full variable domain is GAGVSQSPRYKVAKRGRDVALRCDSISGHVTLYWYRQTLGQGSEVLTYSQSDAQRDKSGRPSGRFSAERPERSVSTLKIQRTEQGDSAVYLCASSNRHKAGSSYNEQFFGPGTRLTVL.

This chain joins TRBV5-1 and TRBJ1-2; D is perhaps TRBD1 (5 bases). Germline CDR1 is SGHRS and CDR2 is YFSETQ. The CDR3 runs to 15 residues. The ends were cut back, 0 bases at V and 7 bases at J, with 16 bases in the middle. The CDR3 DNA reads as TGCGCCAGCAGCTTGGCCTTTGGGACTATCTCTGGCTACACCTTC. This codes for CASSLAFGTISGYTF.

This sequence joins TRBV28 and TRBJ2-2; no clear D gene. Germline V gene sequence: CDR1 MDHEN, CDR2 SYDVKM. V dropped 4 bases and J dropped 5 bases, with 11 bases sitting between them. This CDR3 spans 14 amino acids. CDR3 loop: CASSSGVSTGELFF. The CDR3 DNA follows: TGTGCCAGCAGTTCTGGAGTGTCTACCGGGGAGCTGTTTTTT.

The J gene is TRBJ2-3, the V gene TRBV5-4, with 8 bases identical to TRBD2. The length of the CDR3 is 15 residues. Trimming took 4 bases from V and 6 from J; bases not matched to a gene: 10. Germline V gene sequence: CDR1 SGHNT, CDR2 YYREEE (reference sequence). The CDR3 DNA is TGTGCCAGCAGCACGGGGACTAGTCGTTCCGATACGCAGTATTTT. It encodes CASSTGTSRSDTQYF.